A selection of T cell receptor beta chains follows, all from one sample in a study of CD8+ T cells in alopecia areata. The method was immunoSEQ multiplex PCR; TCRdb's version includes in-frame clones alone and lacks a portion of them. Here the sample spans about 120,000 clones, 30% to 40% being singletons. The material sequenced was CD4+ T cells sorted from blood. All receptors come from a human donor with alopecia areata. The CDR3 runs from the conserved cysteine through the conserved F or W. Not all rows give a size; the values are once, few, many and, for expanded clones, a class.

v_call	j_call	clone_size	cdr3_aa
TRBV29-1	TRBJ1-2	.	CSVGTGNVNGYTF
TRBV2	TRBJ1-2	few	CASSADRATNYGYTF
TRBV29-1	TRBJ1-2	few	CSVGGNYGYTF
TRBV7-2	TRBJ1-6	.	CASSLTVSYNSPLHF
TRBV2	TRBJ1-5	.	CASRPDRGRQPQHF
TRBV5-1	TRBJ1-6	.	CASSFDRVSPLHF
TRBV2	TRBJ1-1	.	CASSEAARGRTEAFF
TRBV30	TRBJ1-1	.	CAWTWGLNTEAFF
TRBV29-1	TRBJ2-3	.	CSVELVASDTQYF
TRBV30	TRBJ2-1	.	CAWDRTRSGNEQFF
TRBV11-2	TRBJ2-7	.	CASSLVSSGKYEQYF
TRBV29-1	TRBJ2-7	once	CSVDSGGRYEQYF
TRBV13	TRBJ2-7	.	CASSPDRYEQYF
TRBV19	TRBJ2-1	few	CASSIGHGSGDNEQFF
TRBV27	TRBJ2-7	.	CASSFRDTLFEQYF
TRBV29-1	TRBJ1-1	.	CSVEDFGGNTEAFF
TRBV18	TRBJ1-2	.	CASSPPLGQGNYGYTF
TRBV2	TRBJ2-7	.	CASSDLGQVPYEQYF
TRBV28	TRBJ2-7	few	CASSSHSVVWVYF
TRBV6-6	TRBJ2-3	few	CASTERPTDTQYF
TRBV7-9	TRBJ2-7	few	CASSLVEYEQYF
TRBV28	TRBJ2-7	many	CASSFLMGQGESYEQYF
TRBV5-6	TRBJ2-3	.	CASSLADTQYF
TRBV7-9	TRBJ2-5	few	CASSLGVGETQYF
TRBV5-4	TRBJ2-5	.	CASSGGQLQETQYF
TRBV4-3	TRBJ2-7	.	CASSRDFSGNEQYF
TRBV27	TRBJ2-5	.	CASSSSGTIETQYF
TRBV20-1	TRBJ1-2	.	CSARAGGGYTF
TRBV28	TRBJ1-2	few	CASSLEGASYGYTF
TRBV7-2	TRBJ2-3	once	CASSLRPTSRLPDTQYF
TRBV27	TRBJ2-7	.	CASSLLGATVSYEQYF
TRBV9	TRBJ2-5	.	CASSVGMGASGDQETQYF
TRBV7-9	TRBJ1-1	few	CASSIGWTEAFF
TRBV28	TRBJ2-7	few	CASSETDYEQYF
TRBV5-1	TRBJ2-7	.	CASSLASSGRYEQYF
TRBV29-1	TRBJ2-5	.	CSVDLPPQETQYF